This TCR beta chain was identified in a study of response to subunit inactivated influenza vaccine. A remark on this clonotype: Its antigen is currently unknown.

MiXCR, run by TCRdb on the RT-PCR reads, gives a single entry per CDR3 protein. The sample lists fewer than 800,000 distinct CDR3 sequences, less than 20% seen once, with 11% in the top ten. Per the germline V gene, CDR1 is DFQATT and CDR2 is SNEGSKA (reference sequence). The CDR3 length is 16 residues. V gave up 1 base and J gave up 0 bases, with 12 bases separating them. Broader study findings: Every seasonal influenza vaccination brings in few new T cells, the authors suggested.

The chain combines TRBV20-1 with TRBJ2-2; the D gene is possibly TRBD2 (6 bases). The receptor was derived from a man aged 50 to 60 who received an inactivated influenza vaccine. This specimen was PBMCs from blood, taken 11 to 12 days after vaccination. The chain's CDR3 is CSARVRERANTGELFF. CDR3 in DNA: TGCAGTGCTAGAGTCCGTGAGCGGGCGAACACCGGGGAGCTGTTTTTT.